Following are 5 T cell receptor beta chains from one sample sequenced in a study of T-cell memory formation after mild COVID-19. MiXCR, run by TCRdb on the 5' RACE reads, gives a single entry per CDR3 protein. The data show around 300,000 distinct CDR3 sequences, less than 9.5% seen once. The sample was PBMCs or a T cell subset sorted from them (not recorded which). These receptors all stem from a man younger than 35 who had mild COVID-19 (a few samples of this study predate the infection). Cell type and time point are not known.

There are a few counts of this clonotype. The chain is built from TRBV5-1 and TRBJ2-1; D remains ambiguous. CDR3 size: 18 residues. Germline loops: CDR1 SGHRS, CDR2 YFSETQ. Trimming pared 4 bases from V and 4 bases from J, leaving 24 bases between. CDR3 bases: TGCGCCAGCAGCCATACTACTAACGGGCCCGCCTTTTACAATGAGCAGTTCTTC. This gives the protein CASSHTTNGPAFYNEQFF.

This chain joins TRBV6-2 or TRBV6-3 and TRBJ1-6; D perhaps matches TRBD1 (6 bases). The length of the CDR3 is 17 residues. Germline CDR1 and CDR2: MNHEY and SVGEGT. Trimming removed 3 bases at V and 7 bases at J, with 19 bases between. The DNA for the CDR3 is TGTGCCAGCAGTTATTATTTGTCGGGGGCTCGCAATTCACCCCTCCACTTT. Amino acid sequence: CASSYYLSGARNSPLHF.

In this sample, this clonotype turned up a few times. The chain employs TRBV4-3 and TRBJ2-3, with 12 positions matching TRBD2. This CDR3 has 19 residues. Germline V gene sequence: CDR1 LGHNA, CDR2 YSLEER. Unmatched junction bases numbered 15, after V lost 4 bases and J lost 4 bases. For the CDR3, the DNA is TGCGCCAGCAGCCCGCCAGCTAGCGGGGGGGCCGAGGTTCCAGATACGCAGTATTTT. Translated: CASSPPASGGAEVPDTQYF.

This chain joins TRBV3-1 and TRBJ2-3, with unresolved D. V was clipped by 2 bases and J by 6 bases, with 3 bases between them. This CDR3 spans 11 amino acids. Germline CDR1 reads LGHDT; CDR2 reads YNNKEL (reference sequence). CDR3 bases: TGTGCCAGCAGCCAAATGGATACGCAGTATTTT. It translates to CASSQMDTQYF.

J is TRBJ2-3 and V is TRBV7-9, with a weak D call TRBD2 (6 bases). Germline CDR1 reads SEHNR; CDR2 reads FQNEAQ (reference sequence). This CDR3 region has 16 residues. The V end lost 4 bases, the J end lost 0 bases, and 14 bases lay between the germline ends. As DNA, the CDR3 is TGTGCCAGCAGCTCTGGGGACTTAGAAAGCACAGATACGCAGTATTTT. Its translation is CASSSGDLESTDTQYF.